Each of the 12 T cell receptor delta chains below was sequenced from the same sample in a study of DNA immune sequencing with unique molecular identifiers. Primers for all 8 TRDV and 4 TRDJ genes amplified genomic DNA in 32-plex. The library had 12-nucleotide UMIs introduced over around 3 barcoding cycles, then a second adapter PCR. TCRdb applied CATT to the multiplex PCR reads for clone calling. The repertoire holds fewer than 500 delta-chain clones, with under 8.5% as singletons. Material: gamma-delta T cells enriched from blood buffy coat, or unenriched PBMCs (not recorded which). The origin of the receptors is a human donor in good health.

The chain links TRDV1 to TRDJ1; 8 bases map to TRDD3. The J gene is absent in TCRdb and was assigned here via DNA matching to germline. Per germline, CDR1 TSWWSYY and CDR2 QGS. CDR3 size: 24 residues. With 0 bases clipped from V and 0 bases from J, the junction kept 27 bases outside the gene matches. The CDR3 DNA follows: TGTGCTCTTGGGGAACTCCCCTGGCGCTGGTGGGATACGGTCGGCGGACCGTACACCGATAAACTCATCTTT. This encodes CALGELPWRWWDTVGGPYTDKLIF.

This clone was detected only a few times. For this DNA, TCRdb reports the protein of a much larger clone, which diverges at residue 14, most likely from a read error; the protein presented here is translated directly from the DNA. The chain carries TRDV2 and TRDJ1, with 12 bases matching TRDD3. Germline assignment: CDR1 GEAIGNYY and CDR2 EKD. The CDR3 runs 16 residues. CDR3 coding DNA: TGTGCCTGTGACAAGCTGGGGGATACGCAGGCCGATAAATTCATCTTT. Protein: CACDKLGDTQADKFIF.

Worth noting for this clone: The protein that TCRdb holds for this DNA derives from a much larger clone and differs from the translated DNA at residue 10, which likely indicates a read error; the protein shown here is translated from the DNA. No call was made for the V gene; the J gene is TRDJ1; the listed D gene, TRDD3, was not tested against the DNA. The CDR3 is 16 residues long. DNA of the CDR3: TGTGCCTGTGACAAGCTGGGGGATACGCACGCCGATAAACTCATCTTT. Amino acids: CACDKLGDTHADKLIF.

Note on this clone: A read error likely explains this, since a far larger clone differs by one base. The chain carries TRDV2 and TRDJ1; 11 nucleotides line up with TRDD3. V was pared by 8 bases and J by 4 bases, with 11 bases of the junction left unmatched. From germline, CDR1 is GEAIGNYY and CDR2 EKD. CDR3 length: 15 amino acids. The chain's CDR3 is CAYAQLGDRDDKLIF. The CDR3 DNA is TGTGCCTATGCCCAACTGGGGGATAGGGACGATAAACTCATCTTT.

This clone was picked up a small number of times. A single base is all that separates this from a far larger clone, so a read error is likely. V is TRDV2 and J is TRDJ1, with D tentatively TRDD2 (6 bases). The V gene lost 1 base and the J gene lost 2 bases, with 22 bases spanning the gap. The CDR3 sequence is 18 residues long. Germline CDR1 GEAIGNYY, CDR2 EKD. The CDR3 DNA follows: TGTGCCTGTGACACTGTCCTACCTGGGAGACAGAGGACCGATAAACTCATCTTT. Its protein product is CACDTVLPGRQRTDKLIF.

For the J gene the call is TRDJ2; the V gene lacks a call. The CDR3 consists of 12 residues. CDR3 loop: CAARALTAQLFF. CDR3 sequence (DNA): TGTGCAGCAAGAGCTTTGACAGCACAACTCTTCTTT.

This clone was observed a few times. This likely stems from a read error, as it lies one base from a far larger clone. In nucleotides, the CDR3 is TGTGCCTGTGACACTCTGGGGGATGGAAAGTACACCGATAAACTCACCTTT. Translating gives CACDTLGDGKYTDKLTF. The chain carries TRDV2 and TRDJ1; 9 nucleotides line up with TRDD3. The CDR3 runs to 17 residues. Germline V CDR1 and CDR2: GEAIGNYY, EKD.

As concerns this clone: TCRdb's listed protein matches a much larger clone and diverges from this DNA's translation at residue 9, likely through a read error; the protein shown comes from the DNA. This chain uses TRDV2 with TRDJ1, with 11 bases identical to TRDD3. Germline CDR1 is GEAIGNYY and CDR2 is EKD. There are 15 residues in the CDR3. Losses at the gene ends were 5 bases for V and 4 bases for J; bases not matched to a gene: 8. The CDR3 loop reads CACAQLGDSDDKLIF. The CDR3 DNA is TGTGCCTGTGCCCAACTGGGGGATAGCGACGATAAACTCATCTTT.

About this clone itself: It is likely a read error: a sequence one base away is far more abundant. The chain uses TRDV2 and TRDJ3; 13 nucleotides line up with TRDD3. The CDR3 totals 20 residues. CDR1 and CDR2 (germline): GEAIGNYY, EKD. CDR3 sequence: CACDKVLGDTRSWDTRQLFF. In DNA, the CDR3 is TGTGCCTGTGACAAAGTACTGGGGGATACGCGCTCCTGGGACACCCGACAGTTGTTTTTC.

There are a few counts of this clone. TCRdb assigns this DNA the protein of a much larger clone, which departs from its translation at residue 9; this likely reflects a read error, and the protein shown comes from translating the DNA. The chain joins TRDV2 to TRDJ1; TRDD3 matches 11 bases. The germline gives CDR1 GEAIGNYY, CDR2 EKD. The CDR3 length is 15 residues. Trimming removed 5 bases from V and 4 bases from J; junction bases left unmatched: 8. The CDR3 DNA reads as TGTGCCTGTGCCCAACTGGGGGATAAGGACGATAAACTCATCTTT. Its protein product is CACAQLGDKDDKLIF.

For the CDR3, the DNA is TGTGCCTGTGACACACTTCCTACGGGGGATCCGCCGGTACAAGACGATAAACTCATCTTT. Translating gives CACDTLPTGDPPVQDDKLIF. The chain has TRDV2 and TRDJ1, with D possibly being TRDD2 (8 bases). The CDR3 contains 20 residues. The V gene's germline CDR1 is GEAIGNYY and CDR2 EKD. Trimming removed 1 base at V and 4 bases at J, with 30 bases between.

The chain couples TRDV1 to TRDJ2, with 12 nucleotides matching TRDD3. TCRdb supplies no J gene; here it was assigned by aligning the nucleotide sequence to germline. Germline CDR1 TSWWSYY, CDR2 QGS. With 2 bases clipped from V and 2 bases from J, the junction kept 15 bases outside the gene matches. This CDR3 spans 21 amino acids. CDR3 in amino acids: CALGEYSLPTGGYRLTAQLFF. CDR3 bases: TGTGCTCTTGGGGAATACAGCCTTCCTACTGGGGGATACAGGTTGACAGCACAACTCTTCTTT.